These 13 T cell receptor beta chains share one sample of origin, sequenced in a study of CD8+CD57+ T cells in acquired aplastic anemia. It was genomic DNA that served as the template for profiling TCR beta VDJ and CDR3. TCRdb called the reads again in MiXCR, with one record for every CDR3 protein. Among around 130,000 distinct CDR3 sequences listed, 55% to 70% were seen once. Patients chosen for sequencing had shown CD8+CD57+ cell expansion by flow cytometry. The specimen was sorted CD4+, CD8+, or CD8+CD57+ T cells (not recorded which) from PBMCs. The receptors come from a human donor with aplastic anemia.

The chain links TRBV20-1 to TRBJ1-5, with D possibly being TRBD1 (5 bases). The CDR3 contains 15 residues. Germline V gives CDR1 DFQATT, CDR2 SNEGSKA (reference sequence). Trimming cost V 4 bases and J 5 bases, with 18 bases left between them. The CDR3 DNA reads as TGCAGTGCTACCCCTTCAGCTGGGACTGATCAGCCCCAGCATTTT. As protein: CSATPSAGTDQPQHF.

V is TRBV10-3 and J is TRBJ1-2; a weak D match, TRBD1 (6 bases). Trimming took off 4 bases at V and 4 bases at J, with 10 bases between the two ends. The germline CDR1 and CDR2 sequences are ENHRY and SYGVKD. The CDR3 extends over 13 amino acids. The DNA for the CDR3 is TGTGCCATCAGTGCAGGGGTTCCCTATGGCTACACCTTC. Amino acids: CAISAGVPYGYTF.

The V call is TRBV5-1, the J call TRBJ2-5, with 8 bases fitting TRBD1. The germline V gene encodes CDR1 SGHRS and CDR2 YFSETQ. V gave up 2 bases and J gave up 5 bases; unmatched junction bases: 11. The CDR3 contains 16 residues. CDR3 in DNA: TGCGCCAGCAGCTTTGGTATTGCGGCAGGGGGCGAGACCCAGTACTTC. Protein: CASSFGIAAGGETQYF.

This clonotype was seen many times. This chain joins TRBV7-9 and TRBJ1-5; D uncertain. The ends were cut back, 9 bases at V and 2 bases at J, with 11 bases in the middle. The CDR3 totals 13 residues. CDR1 and CDR2 from the germline V gene are SEHNR and FQNEAQ (reference sequence). CDR3 DNA: TGTGCCAGTTCCTTTCGAGGCAATCAGCCCCAGCATTTT. Its protein is CASSFRGNQPQHF.

The V gene is TRBV7-8, the J gene TRBJ2-7; possibly TRBD1 for D (7 bases). This CDR3 comprises 15 residues. CDR1 and CDR2 (germline): SGHVS, FQNEAQ. The V end lost 1 base, the J end lost 7 bases, and 17 bases lay between the germline ends. The CDR3 DNA sequence: TGTGCCAGCAGCTTAGGGGATCGGGGGACAGATGAGCAGTACTTC. It yields the protein CASSLGDRGTDEQYF. Drawing the rest from reference TRBV7-8 and TRBJ2-7, the complete variable domain is GAGVSQSPRYKVAKRGQDVALRCDPISGHVSLFWYQQALGQGPEFLTYFQNEAQLDKSGLPSDRFFAERPEGSVSTLKIQRTQQEDSAVYLCASSLGDRGTDEQYFGPGTRLTVT.

The rearrangement uses TRBV7-2 and TRBJ1-6; D gene ambiguous. The length of the CDR3 is 13 residues. Germline CDR1 SGHTA, CDR2 FQGNSA. Trimming took off 5 bases at V and 5 bases at J, with 7 bases between the two ends. The CDR3, as DNA: TGTGCCAGCAGCGCAGGCGATAATTCACCCCTCCACTTT. Protein sequence: CASSAGDNSPLHF.

This clonotype was counted at least ten times. This rearrangement joins TRBV11-2 to TRBJ2-7; the match to TRBD1 covers 11 bases. The CDR3 extends over 14 amino acids. Trimming at V came to 5 bases and at J to 4 bases, leaving 4 bases not matched to a gene. Per the germline V gene, CDR1 is SGHAT and CDR2 is FQNNGV. The CDR3 region is CASSLGQGAYEQYF. For the CDR3, the DNA is TGTGCCAGCAGCCTCGGACAGGGGGCTTACGAGCAGTACTTC.

The V gene is TRBV10-3, the J gene TRBJ2-4, with D perhaps TRBD2 (5 bases). The V gene's germline CDR1 is ENHRY and CDR2 SYGVKD. Trimming shortened V by 7 bases and J by 0 bases, and 19 bases separated the two germline ends. The CDR3 has 17 residues. CDR3 bases: TGTGCCATCAACCTTGACTCGGAGGACCTAGCCAAAAACATTCAGTACTTC. As protein: CAINLDSEDLAKNIQYF.

The chain is built from TRBV7-8 and TRBJ2-7; possible D gene TRBD2, 6 bases. CDR1 is SGHVS and CDR2 is FQNEAQ in the germline V gene. This CDR3 has 15 residues. Trimming left V 0 bases short and J 4 bases short, with 13 bases between. CDR3 sequence (DNA): TGTGCCAGCAGCTTAGCGCAGGGAGGACGATACGAGCAGTACTTC. Protein product: CASSLAQGGRYEQYF. Based on the CDR3 plus reference TRBV7-8 and TRBJ2-7, the full variable domain is GAGVSQSPRYKVAKRGQDVALRCDPISGHVSLFWYQQALGQGPEFLTYFQNEAQLDKSGLPSDRFFAERPEGSVSTLKIQRTQQEDSAVYLCASSLAQGGRYEQYFGPGTRLTVT.

The V and J genes are TRBV15 and TRBJ2-1, with TRBD1 matching over 12 bases. V lost 2 bases to trimming and J lost 7 bases; unmatched junction nucleotides: 9. This CDR3 is built from 17 residues. Germline V gene data show CDR1 as LNHNV and CDR2 as YYDKDF (reference sequence). The CDR3 nucleotides are TGTGCCACCAGCAGACCATTTCCGGGACAGGGGGCGAATGAGCAGTTCTTC. This gives the protein CATSRPFPGQGANEQFF.

V is TRBV24-1 and J is TRBJ1-2, with a possible D match to TRBD1 (5 bases). The V gene's germline CDR1 is KGHDR and CDR2 SFDVKD. V was shortened by 4 bases and J by 5 bases, with 13 bases between the two germline ends. The CDR3 loop spans 14 amino acids. The CDR3 sequence is CATSDPGREYGYTF. The CDR3 DNA reads TGTGCCACCAGTGACCCTGGCAGGGAGTATGGCTACACCTTC.

Only a few counts were recorded for this clonotype. The chain couples TRBV20-1 to TRBJ1-1; 8 bases fit TRBD1. Germline CDR1 reads DFQATT; CDR2 reads SNEGSKA (reference sequence). The CDR3 sequence is 14 residues long. With V trimmed by 2 bases and J by 4 bases, 6 bases remained unmatched. The CDR3 DNA follows: TGCAGTGCTAGACTCGACAGGGGCAGCACTGAAGCTTTCTTT. Protein sequence: CSARLDRGSTEAFF.

V gene TRBV20-1 combines with J gene TRBJ2-1; D ambiguous. CDR3 length: 16 amino acids. Between the trimmed V and J ends, which lost 6 bases and 6 bases, there was a span of 24 bases. Germline V gives CDR1 DFQATT, CDR2 SNEGSKA (reference sequence). The CDR3 nucleotides are TGCAGTGCCAGCACCTCCCCTGGCAAATCCGCCAATGAGCAGTTCTTC. Encoded protein: CSASTSPGKSANEQFF.